These T cell receptor beta chains were read from a single sample in a study of kidney transplant recipient with SARS-CoV-2 infection. In TCRdb, the reads were re-called with MiXCR into one record per CDR3 protein. The sample has under 300,000 distinct CDR3 sequences, 29% seen once. The specimen was a blood sample, collected at baseline and between days 110 and 120 from a kidney transplant recipient. The origin of the receptors is a male patient in his thirties who had COVID-19 and was a kidney transplant recipient. The graft donor may have contributed some T cells. Both conserved end residues are part of each CDR3. The D gene is left open where the match is weak. Not all rows give a size; the values are once, few, many and, for expanded clones, a class.

J	D	size	V	DNA	CDR3
TRBJ2-3	.	many	TRBV7-3	TGTGCCAGCAGCTTAACCAGGGGCAAAGGCGATACGCAGTATTTT	CASSLTRGKGDTQYF
TRBJ1-2	.	few	TRBV20-1	TGCAGTGCTATCCGTTGGCTGTTTCGAAAGACCTATGGCTACACCTTC	CSAIRWLFRKTYGYTF
TRBJ1-2	.	many	TRBV11-3	TGTGCCAGCAGCCAGCAGCCCGATCTCGGAAAGACCTATGGCTACACCTTC	CASSQQPDLGKTYGYTF
TRBJ2-2	.	many	TRBV27	TGTGCCAGCAGTTCGGGGGCGCCCCCCGGGGAGCTGTTTTTT	CASSSGAPPGELFF
TRBJ2-7	.	many	TRBV28	TGTGCCAGCAGTTCAATCCGACAGAGCTCCTACGAGCAGTACTTC	CASSSIRQSSYEQYF
TRBJ1-5	.	few	TRBV7-2	TGTGCCAGCGCCCCGGGACTGATCAATCAGCCCCAGCATTTT	CASAPGLINQPQHF
TRBJ1-2	.	many	TRBV7-9	TGTGCCAGCAGCTTAGGGACAGACCCACGATACTATGGCTACACCTTC	CASSLGTDPRYYGYTF
TRBJ2-3	.	many	TRBV3-1	TGTGCCAGCAGCCTATTAGCTGACGCTAGCACAGATACGCAGTATTTT	CASSLLADASTDTQYF
TRBJ1-1	.	many	TRBV21-1	TGTGCCAGCAGCAAAGTTCAGGACGGCGTCCCGAACACTGAAGCTTTCTTT	CASSKVQDGVPNTEAFF
TRBJ1-1	.	many	TRBV10-3	TGTGCCATCAGTGTGCGGGGAGGACCGAACACTGAAGCTTTCTTT	CAISVRGGPNTEAFF
TRBJ1-1	.	.	TRBV19	TGTGCCAGTAGTATGGGACGGAAGAACACTGAAGCTTTCTTT	CASSMGRKNTEAFF
TRBJ2-1	.	.	TRBV5-4	TGTGCCACTAAGCAGACCACCTACAATGAGCGGTTCTTC	CATKQTTYNERFF
TRBJ1-2	.	many	TRBV5-3	TGTGCCAGAGGTTGCGTAGTGGTGAGAAAGACCTATGGCTACACCTTC	CARGCVVVRKTYGYTF
TRBJ1-2	.	few	TRBV7-9	TGTGCCAGCAGCGGCTTCGCTACAGGGCTCATTAACTATGGCTACACCTTC	CASSGFATGLINYGYTF
TRBJ2-2	.	many	TRBV4-3	TGCGCCAGCAGCCAGTATAGCGTTACGAACACCGGGGAGCTGTTTTTT	CASSQYSVTNTGELFF
TRBJ2-3	.	many	TRBV7-9	TGTGCCAGCAGCTCGCGTGTATATGAGCTGGGAACAGATACGCAGTATTTT	CASSSRVYELGTDTQYF
TRBJ2-1	TRBD2	.	TRBV5-1	TGCGCCAGCAGCATGGGCACGGGCGGGAGAGGTTGGGGTGAGCAGTTCTTC	CASSMGTGGRGWGEQFF